The source of this T cell receptor (beta chain) is a study of post-analysis software for immune sequencing data. Unique molecular identifiers were carried by the TCR beta cDNA libraries. TCRdb recomputed calls from the PCR reads with MiXCR, one row per CDR3 protein. The data contain fewer than 700,000 distinct CDR3 sequences, roughly two fifths of them singletons. Note on this clonotype: Its antigen is unidentified.

The germline V gene encodes CDR1 MNHEY and CDR2 SVGAGI. This CDR3 spans 15 amino acids. V gave up 0 bases and J gave up 4 bases; unmatched junction bases: 5. Whole-study results and caveats: Controls showed lower frequencies than patients for five TRBV segments, and TRBV5-6, TRBV5-1 and TRBV20-1 were among these.

The V and J genes are TRBV6-5 and TRBJ2-5, with 7 nucleotides matching TRBD2. The sequence was obtained from a girl between 5 and 17 years old with multiple sclerosis. Material for sequencing was blood. The CDR3 here is CASSYSTGGLETQYF. The CDR3 DNA is TGTGCCAGCAGTTACTCGACGGGGGGTCTAGAGACCCAGTACTTC.